This T cell receptor (beta chain) was recorded in a study of human T cells and chemical hapten exposure. This clonotype was counted at least ten times. Its target is unknown. Trimming stripped 3 bases from V and 5 bases from J, with 17 bases between. The CDR3 loop spans 16 amino acids. The germline V gene has CDR1 SNHLY and CDR2 FYNNEI. Time point defined: healthy volunteer bleed at 6 weeks. The authors' total RNA extraction used unfractionated whole blood. Study processing details: Samples contained a median of roughly 96,000 TCRs, with a range of roughly 20,000 to 690,600. TCRdb re-called the RACE reads with MiXCR, one entry per CDR3 protein. The V and J calls follow TCRdb's processing rather than the paper's. The repertoire holds some 78,000 distinct CDR3 sequences, with about 9% as singletons. Notes on the study in general: No alteration of TCRs above 1 in 1000 frequency was seen with DPC sensitization.

The TCR was taken from a male donor in good health. Some clones in this sample may be carry-over from other donors' samples. The J gene is TRBJ2-1, the V gene TRBV2; maybe TRBD2 (6 bases). What was sequenced was whole blood. CDR3 in amino acids: CASSDFLRGINNEQFF. CDR3 DNA: TGTGCCAGCAGTGATTTCCTTCGGGGGATCAACAATGAGCAGTTCTTC.